These 28 T cell receptor beta chains were sequenced from one sample in a study of T cell changes during pregnancy in multiple sclerosis. Assay used: immunoSEQ multiplex PCR; TCRdb lists only in-frame clones, some missing. The top ten hold around 0.58% of the sample, which has about 55,000 clones, 70% to 90% seen once. Sequences were derived from CD4+ T cells from peripheral blood mononuclear cells, sampled in the first trimester of pregnancy. The source of these receptors is a female donor with multiple sclerosis, enrolled in a pregnancy study.

The V and J genes are TRBV5-4 and TRBJ2-5; 10 nucleotides align to TRBD2. The CDR3 consists of 15 residues. Germline V gene sequence: CDR1 SGHNT, CDR2 YYREEE (reference sequence). The V and J ends lost 4 bases and 5 bases, in that order; junction bases with no gene match: 8. In DNA, the CDR3 is TGTGCCAGCAGCCCGGAGCGGGGGGGGAGGGAGACCCAGTACTTC. It specifies CASSPERGGRETQYF.

The rearrangement links TRBV28 to TRBJ2-5; 12 bases are a match to TRBD1. V lost 8 bases, J lost 4 bases, and 8 bases stayed unmatched. Germline V lookup: CDR1 MDHEN, CDR2 SYDVKM. This CDR3 contains 15 residues. CDR3 in DNA: TGTGCCAGCGGACACCCGGGACAGGGGGCAGAGACCCAGTACTTC. Its protein is CASGHPGQGAETQYF.

This clone was counted a single time. The chain carries TRBV19 and TRBJ2-2, with 7 bases lining up with TRBD1. This CDR3 contains 13 residues. The V and J ends lost 5 bases and 6 bases, in that order; junction bases with no gene match: 3. Germline-derived CDR1 and CDR2 are LNHDA and SQIVND (reference sequence). CDR3 amino acids: CASSADRAGELFF. Written as DNA, the CDR3 is TGTGCCAGTAGTGCCGACAGGGCCGGGGAGCTGTTTTTT.

CDR3 residues: CASSAGLAGGSGTQYF. Here the CDR3 DNA reads TGTGCCAGCAGCGCCGGACTAGCGGGGGGCTCGGGTACGCAGTATTTT. The V gene is TRBV11-2, the J gene TRBJ2-3; 14 bases agree with TRBD2. With V trimmed by 5 bases and J by 8 bases, 9 bases remained unmatched. The V gene's germline CDR1 is SGHAT and CDR2 FQNNGV. The CDR3 is 16 residues long.

The gene calls are TRBV5-4 and TRBJ2-2; TRBD2 agrees at 11 bases. Germline V lookup: CDR1 SGHNT, CDR2 YYREEE (reference sequence). After removal of 4 bases from V and 5 bases from J, the junction contained 4 bases not matched to a gene. This CDR3 has 15 residues. The DNA for the CDR3 is TGTGCCAGCAGCCAGGGACTAGCGGAAACCGGGGAGCTGTTTTTT. Amino acids: CASSQGLAETGELFF.

The chain joins TRBV6-1 to TRBJ2-6, with 7 bases that match TRBD2. The V segment lost 6 bases and the J segment 1 base; nucleotides outside the gene matches: 3. Germline CDR1 is MNHNS and CDR2 is SASEGT. The CDR3 sequence is 15 residues long. The CDR3 loop is CASSGGSSGANVLTF. The CDR3 coding sequence is TGTGCCAGCAGCGGGGGGAGTTCTGGGGCCAACGTCCTGACTTTC.

The rearrangement joins TRBV11-1 to TRBJ1-1, with 8 bases lining up with TRBD1. The CDR3 runs 15 residues. V dropped 4 bases and J dropped 0; count of bases not matched to a gene: 4. Germline CDR1 and CDR2: SGHAT and FQDESV (reference sequence). The CDR3 spells CASSYRTGLNTEAFF. The CDR3 nucleotides are TGTGCCAGCAGCTACCGGACAGGGCTGAACACTGAAGCTTTCTTT.

This sequence joins TRBV18 and TRBJ1-1; the D is unclear. The germline V gene has CDR1 KGHSH and CDR2 LQKENI. CDR3 length: 14 amino acids. V lost 6 bases to trimming and J lost 1 base, with 12 bases between them. The CDR3 DNA reads as TGTGCCAGCTCTCCCTCTTACAGGAACACTGAAGCTTTCTTT. This translates into CASSPSYRNTEAFF.

The V call is TRBV7-2, the J call TRBJ1-1; 7 nucleotides align to TRBD1. The junction had 9 bases not matched to a gene; V was cut back by 4 bases and J by 4 bases. Germline lookup yields CDR1 SGHTA and CDR2 FQGNSA. This CDR3 comprises 15 residues. In DNA, the CDR3 is TGTGCCAGCAGCTCGAACAGGGGAAAGGGCACTGAAGCTTTCTTT. Its translation is CASSSNRGKGTEAFF.

The CDR3 DNA reads TGTGCCAGTAGAGCACAGGGATCGAACACCGGGGAGCTGTTTTTT. It is translated as CASRAQGSNTGELFF. The chain recombines TRBV19 with TRBJ2-2, with a tentative D call TRBD1 (6 bases). CDR3 size: 15 residues. CDR1 is LNHDA, CDR2 SQIVND, per germline (reference sequence). V was trimmed by 6 bases and J by 0 bases, leaving 11 bases between them.

The J gene is TRBJ1-1, the V gene TRBV28; 8 bases match TRBD1. Trimming cost V 4 bases and J 5 bases; bases outside gene matches: 15. This CDR3 has 17 amino acids. Germline V gene data show CDR1 as MDHEN and CDR2 as SYDVKM. This chain's CDR3 is CASSSSDTGTGITEAFF. The CDR3 nucleotides are TGTGCCAGCAGTTCCTCGGATACCGGGACAGGAATTACTGAAGCTTTCTTT.

This clone was counted a single time. The V call is TRBV11-3, the J call TRBJ2-7; D not certain. This CDR3 spans 13 amino acids. V was clipped by 3 bases and J by 5 bases, with 11 bases between them. The germline V gene encodes CDR1 SGHNT and CDR2 YENEEA. CDR3 region: CASSFDTTDEQYF. The DNA for the CDR3 is TGTGCCAGCAGCTTCGACACCACCGACGAGCAGTACTTC.

The chain employs TRBV13 and TRBJ2-1; 9 positions agree with TRBD2. The germline V gene encodes CDR1 PRHDT and CDR2 FYEKMQ (reference sequence). V dropped 1 base and J dropped 6; count of bases not matched to a gene: 13. The CDR3 length is 18 residues. The CDR3 protein is CASSLEERRLAGLNEQFF. CDR3 sequence (DNA): TGTGCCAGCAGCTTAGAGGAGAGGCGGCTAGCGGGGCTCAATGAGCAGTTCTTC.

The J gene is TRBJ1-1, the V gene TRBV7-9, with D maybe TRBD1 (6 bases). In germline, CDR1 is SEHNR, CDR2 FQNEAQ (reference sequence). The CDR3 has 14 amino acids. V was trimmed by 8 bases and J by 4 bases, leaving 17 bases between them. This chain's CDR3 is CASGRGGSGTEAFF. In nucleotides, the CDR3 is TGTGCCAGCGGGAGGGGGGGTTCGGGCACTGAAGCTTTCTTT.

J is TRBJ1-1 and V is TRBV19, with TRBD1 as a possible D gene (5 bases). The CDR3 runs to 15 residues. Germline assignment: CDR1 LNHDA and CDR2 SQIVND (reference sequence). Trimming shortened V by 1 base and J by 5 bases, and 14 bases separated the two germline ends. The DNA for the CDR3 is TGTGCCAGTAGTATAGCCCTAAGGGGTTGGACTGAAGCTTTCTTT. This encodes CASSIALRGWTEAFF.

This clone was seen more than once but under ten times. The J gene is TRBJ1-1, the V gene TRBV11-3; tentative D call: TRBD1 (5 bases). In germline, CDR1 is SGHNT, CDR2 YENEEA. The length of the CDR3 is 12 residues. The V end lost 3 bases, the J end lost 5 bases, and 7 bases lay between the germline ends. This CDR3 is CASSFQGTEAFF. In nucleotides, the CDR3 is TGTGCCAGCAGCTTCCAGGGTACTGAAGCTTTCTTT.

The chain has TRBV6-1 and TRBJ1-6; D is possibly TRBD1 (5 bases). The V end lost 1 base, the J end lost 9 bases, and 13 bases lay between the germline ends. CDR1 is MNHNS, CDR2 SASEGT, per germline. The CDR3 length is 15 residues. CDR3 region: CASSEVDQTGSPLHF. DNA of the CDR3: TGTGCCAGCAGTGAAGTGGACCAAACAGGTTCACCCCTCCACTTT.

This clone was picked up a small number of times. The chain recombines TRBV30 with TRBJ1-2, with D possibly TRBD1 on 5 matching bases. V lost 3 bases, J lost 3 bases, and 5 bases lay in between. Germline loops: CDR1 GTSNPN, CDR2 SVGIG (reference sequence). The CDR3 has 11 residues. The CDR3 bases are TGTGCCTGGAGACAGGACTATGGCTACACCTTC. As protein: CAWRQDYGYTF.

V and J are TRBV7-2 and TRBJ2-2; TRBD1 agrees at 7 bases. CDR3 length equals 16 residues. Germline lookup yields CDR1 SGHTA and CDR2 FQGNSA. V lost 5 bases and J lost 5; bases outside the gene matches: 11. DNA of the CDR3: TGTGCCAGCAGCCTCCAGACAGGGCGCGGGACCGGGGAGCTGTTTTTT. It specifies CASSLQTGRGTGELFF.

The chain uses TRBV30 and TRBJ1-5; no reliable D call. V dropped 2 bases and J dropped 3 bases, with 8 bases sitting between them. Germline CDR1 GTSNPN, CDR2 SVGIG (reference sequence). The CDR3 has 13 amino acids. The CDR3 DNA is TGTGCCTGGAGTAGGACTCTCAATCAGCCCCAGCATTTT. Protein product: CAWSRTLNQPQHF.

This clone was seen a handful of times. CDR3 sequence reads: CASSSGDRATYEQYF. CDR3 DNA: TGCGCCAGCAGCTCGGGCGACAGGGCTACCTACGAGCAGTACTTC. J is TRBJ2-7 and V is TRBV5-1, with 7 bases matching TRBD1. The CDR3 consists of 15 residues. CDR1 SGHRS and CDR2 YFSETQ come from the germline V gene. The V gene end was trimmed by 3 bases and the J gene end by 2 bases; junction bases not matched to a gene: 8.

This chain links TRBV4-2 with TRBJ2-5; the match to TRBD2 covers 12 bases. The germline gives CDR1 LGHNA, CDR2 YNFKEQ. V lost 4 bases, J lost 4 bases, and 16 bases stayed unmatched. The CDR3 is 19 residues long. In DNA form, the CDR3 reads TGTGCCAGCAGCCCTTCTATTCTCTTGACTAGCGGGAGTACAGAGACCCAGTACTTC. Residues: CASSPSILLTSGSTETQYF.

The genes are TRBV2 and TRBJ1-6; D gene unclear. V was cut by 4 bases and J by 5 bases, with 12 bases left in between. The germline V gene encodes CDR1 SNHLY and CDR2 FYNNEI. This CDR3 is 15 amino acids long. The CDR3 DNA reads TGTGCCAGCAGTGGAAACAGCTTACATAATTCACCCCTCCACTTT. It specifies CASSGNSLHNSPLHF.

This rearrangement joins TRBV19 to TRBJ2-7; D is perhaps TRBD2 (5 bases). V was clipped by 3 bases and J by 0 bases, with 6 bases between them. This CDR3 region has 13 residues. Germline CDR1 and CDR2: LNHDA and SQIVND (reference sequence). CDR3 region: CASSMGSSYEQYF. The CDR3 coding sequence is TGTGCCAGTAGTATGGGGAGCTCCTACGAGCAGTACTTC.

J is TRBJ1-2 and V is TRBV5-1; D possibly corresponds to TRBD1 (6 bases). Germline V lookup: CDR1 SGHRS, CDR2 YFSETQ. V lost 0 bases and J 3 bases, leaving 6 bases between the germline ends. The CDR3 totals 13 residues. The CDR3 nucleotides read TGCGCCAGCAGCTTGGACAGGGACTATGGCTACACCTTC. It is translated as CASSLDRDYGYTF.

The chain is built from TRBV10-3 and TRBJ2-3; tentatively, D is TRBD2 (6 bases). The CDR3 runs to 15 residues. V lost 3 bases and J 4 bases, leaving 14 bases between the germline ends. The germline V gene encodes CDR1 ENHRY and CDR2 SYGVKD. The CDR3 here is CAISDLSGYADTQYF. The CDR3, as DNA: TGTGCCATCAGTGACCTTAGCGGTTACGCAGATACGCAGTATTTT.

The chain links TRBV5-4 to TRBJ1-2; TRBD1 matches 7 bases. J gave up 3 bases and V 0 bases, and 5 bases lay outside the gene matches. CDR1 SGHNT and CDR2 YYREEE come from the germline V gene (reference sequence). The CDR3 has 15 residues. The CDR3 bases are TGTGCCAGCAGCTTGGCAGGGGGAAGGGACTATGGCTACACCTTC. It is translated as CASSLAGGRDYGYTF.

A single count supports this clone. This chain links TRBV9 with TRBJ2-1; D remains unclear. V was trimmed by 0 bases and J by 2 bases, leaving 9 bases between them. This CDR3 has 15 amino acids. Per the germline V gene, CDR1 is SGDLS and CDR2 is YYNGEE. The CDR3 loop reads CASSVETDPYNEQFF. DNA for the CDR3: TGTGCCAGCAGCGTAGAGACTGACCCCTACAATGAGCAGTTCTTC.